The 22 T cell receptor beta chains in this list originate from one sample, sequenced in a study of breast tumors, draining lymph nodes, adjacent tissues. The lymph nodes were axillary draining lymph nodes from breast cancer patients. TCRdb called the multiplex PCR reads again in MiXCR, with one record for every CDR3 protein. The sample consists of roughly 80,000 distinct CDR3 sequences, about 21% of them appearing once. The specimen sequenced was axillary lymph node tissue. These receptors were obtained from a female donor with breast cancer. Some clones in this sample may be carry-over from other donors' samples.

This clonotype was seen ten or more times. The V gene is TRBV24-1, the J gene TRBJ2-1; D may be TRBD1 or TRBD2 (6 bases each). V lost 0 bases to trimming and J lost 6 bases, with 14 bases between them. Germline V lookup: CDR1 KGHDR, CDR2 SFDVKD. The CDR3 contains 16 residues. CDR3 region: CATSDLRRGATNEQFF. The CDR3 DNA sequence: TGTGCCACCAGTGATTTGCGGAGGGGGGCAACCAATGAGCAGTTCTTC.

This clonotype came up many times. The chain uses TRBV2 and TRBJ2-5; 16 positions match TRBD2. The CDR3 consists of 12 residues. Trimming took 8 bases from V and 9 from J; bases not matched to a gene: 0. Germline CDR1 reads SNHLY; CDR2 reads FYNNEI. CDR3 sequence: CASGTSGRAQYF. The CDR3 DNA reads as TGTGCCAGCGGGACTAGCGGGAGGGCCCAGTACTTC.

This clonotype was counted many times. The rearrangement uses TRBV6-2 or TRBV6-3 and TRBJ1-2; a possible D gene is TRBD1 (5 bases). Germline CDR1 reads MNHEY; CDR2 reads SVGEGT. Trimming took off 6 bases at V and 5 bases at J, with 19 bases between the two ends. The CDR3 consists of 15 residues. The CDR3 region has the DNA TGTGCCAGCAGCCAGACCACAGGATCCCCTTATGGCTACACCTTC. Amino acids: CASSQTTGSPYGYTF.

This clonotype came up a few times. This chain links TRBV4-2 with TRBJ1-4, with 9 positions matching TRBD1. The CDR3 is 15 amino acids. Losses at the gene ends were 3 bases for V and 11 bases for J; bases not matched to a gene: 10. Germline loops: CDR1 LGHNA, CDR2 YNFKEQ. The CDR3, as DNA: TGTGCCAGCAGCCAGGACAGGGGTGGAATGAGGAAACTGTTTTTT. It yields the protein CASSQDRGGMRKLFF.

In regard to this clonotype: A much larger clone is a single base away; this may be a read error. V usage is TRBV5-1 and J usage is TRBJ2-1; D ambiguous. CDR3 size: 15 residues. Germline V gene sequence: CDR1 SGHRS, CDR2 YFSETQ. CDR3 sequence (DNA): TGCGCCAGCAGACAACCAGGTTTGGGGATCAATCAGCAGTTCTTC. Translation: CASRQPGLGINQQFF.

This clonotype qualifies as medium-sized. The J gene is TRBJ2-3, the V gene TRBV20-1; D is unclear. The length of the CDR3 is 11 residues. The V and J ends lost 4 bases and 5 bases respectively, with 7 bases between them. Germline V gene sequence: CDR1 DFQATT, CDR2 SNEGSKA (reference sequence). The CDR3 DNA is TGCAGTGCTACCAAAGGAGATACGCAGTATTTT. Residues: CSATKGDTQYF.

This clonotype was observed many times. This chain joins TRBV2 and TRBJ2-3, with a weak D call TRBD1 (7 bases). Germline assignment: CDR1 SNHLY and CDR2 FYNNEI. The CDR3 loop spans 15 amino acids. Trimming took off 7 bases at V and 1 base at J, with 15 bases between the two ends. The CDR3 DNA is TGTGCCAGCACTCCCAGGGGGGCGGGCACAGATACGCAGTATTTT. Translated: CASTPRGAGTDTQYF.

There are many counts of this clonotype. The gene calls are TRBV6-5 and TRBJ2-7, with TRBD2 identical over 10 bases. CDR3 size: 19 residues. Trimming took 3 bases from V and 3 from J; bases not matched to a gene: 17. Per the germline V gene, CDR1 is MNHEY and CDR2 is SVGAGI. CDR3 amino acids: CASSYQRASGSMAHYEQYF. The CDR3 DNA sequence: TGTGCCAGCAGTTATCAAAGGGCTAGCGGGAGTATGGCTCACTACGAGCAGTACTTC.

In its sample, this clonotype was seen many times. The chain recombines TRBV9 with TRBJ2-5; 9 bases agree with TRBD2. Trimming took 0 bases from V and 6 from J; bases not matched to a gene: 9. This CDR3 comprises 16 residues. Germline CDR1 reads SGDLS; CDR2 reads YYNGEE. The CDR3 DNA follows: TGTGCCAGCAGCGTAGGTAGCGGGAGCGTCATAAAGACCCAGTACTTC. It encodes CASSVGSGSVIKTQYF.

This clonotype was observed at least ten times. The rearrangement links TRBV20-1 to TRBJ2-1; TRBD2 aligns across 8 bases. Germline CDR1 is DFQATT and CDR2 is SNEGSKA (reference sequence). The CDR3 contains 15 residues. Trimming removed 1 base from V and 7 bases from J; junction bases left unmatched: 9. The CDR3: CSARGQREIWNEQFF. The DNA for the CDR3 is TGCAGTGCTAGAGGGCAGCGGGAGATTTGGAATGAGCAGTTCTTC.

Worth noting for this clonotype: A much more abundant neighbour one base away suggests this may be a read error. The chain has TRBV19 and TRBJ1-5, with 7 bases that match TRBD1. Trimming took 9 bases from V and 5 from J; bases not matched to a gene: 22. Germline CDR1 reads LNHDA; CDR2 reads SQIVND (reference sequence). This CDR3 is built from 18 residues. The CDR3 coding sequence is TGTGCCAGCCAACCGCACCCCTCATCAGGGGGAAGAGATCAGCCCCAGCATTTT. It specifies CASQPHPSSGGRDQPQHF.

This clonotype occurred many times. This sequence joins TRBV4-2 and TRBJ2-1; D may be TRBD1 or TRBD2 (6 bases each). V lost 1 base and J lost 5, with 15 bases in between. CDR3 size: 16 residues. Germline CDR1 and CDR2: LGHNA and YNFKEQ. The CDR3 loop reads CASSQGPLGGHNEQFF. The CDR3 DNA sequence: TGTGCCAGCAGCCAAGGTCCTCTAGGGGGGCACAATGAGCAGTTCTTC.

This clonotype showed up many times. This chain connects TRBV6-1 to TRBJ1-4; D unclear. Germline loops: CDR1 MNHNS, CDR2 SASEGT. The CDR3 has 14 amino acids. The V gene lost 7 bases and the J gene lost 3 bases, with 12 bases spanning the gap. CDR3 DNA sequence: TGTGCCAGCATTTACGGCGGCTCTAATGAAAAACTGTTTTTT. Its translation is CASIYGGSNEKLFF.

This clonotype was seen repeatedly, ten times or more. The rearrangement uses TRBV7-9 and TRBJ1-2; D unclear. Germline V lookup: CDR1 SEHNR, CDR2 FQNEAQ (reference sequence). V lost 1 base to trimming and J lost 5 bases, with 11 bases between them. This CDR3 region has 14 residues. CDR3 nucleotides: TGTGCCAGCAGCTTAGAAGGGAGCGGGTATGGCTACACCTTC. This encodes CASSLEGSGYGYTF.

This clonotype has a count of ten or more. The rearrangement joins TRBV6-1 to TRBJ1-5, with TRBD1 as a possible D gene (6 bases). Trimming removed 2 bases from V and 4 bases from J, with 12 bases in between. Germline assignment: CDR1 MNHNS and CDR2 SASEGT. This CDR3 has 15 residues. As DNA, the CDR3 is TGTGCCAGCAGTGAAACGGGGGCCCCGAATCAGCCCCAGCATTTT. This gives the protein CASSETGAPNQPQHF.

This clonotype has a handful of counts. The genes are TRBV28 and TRBJ2-1; 15 bases agree with TRBD2. CDR1 is MDHEN and CDR2 is SYDVKM in the germline V gene. Trimming took 7 bases from V and 9 from J; bases not matched to a gene: 4. The CDR3 consists of 14 residues. The CDR3 is CASIGLAGGFEQFF. The CDR3 region has the DNA TGTGCCAGCATTGGACTAGCGGGAGGGTTTGAGCAGTTCTTC.

A word on this clonotype: This could be a read error, since a much larger clone is one nucleotide away. This chain connects TRBV27 to TRBJ2-2; tentatively, D is TRBD1 (7 bases). CDR3 length equals 15 residues. Germline V lookup: CDR1 MNHEY, CDR2 SMNVEV (reference sequence). CDR3 DNA sequence: TGTGCCAGCAGTCGAACAGGGGTCTTAACCGGGGGGCTGTTTTTT. This encodes CASSRTGVLTGGLFF.

This clonotype has only a few counts. A single base separates this from a much larger clone, so it may be a read error. The chain links TRBV9 to TRBJ2-1; TRBD2 agrees at 8 bases. This CDR3 has 16 amino acids. Germline lookup yields CDR1 SGDLS and CDR2 YYNGEE. The CDR3 spells CASSVESSGRGMEQSF. The DNA for the CDR3 is TGTGCCAGCAGCGTAGAATCGAGCGGGAGAGGCATGGAGCAGTCCTTC.

This clonotype was picked up many times. The J gene is TRBJ2-3, the V gene TRBV20-1, with a weak D call TRBD2 (5 bases). From germline, CDR1 is DFQATT and CDR2 SNEGSKA (reference sequence). V was cut by 0 bases and J by 2 bases, with 15 bases left in between. This CDR3 is built from 16 residues. The CDR3 DNA sequence: TGCAGTGCTAGAGATGTGCTAGCCATTTACACAGATACGCAGTATTTT. Its translation: CSARDVLAIYTDTQYF.

This chain connects TRBV27 to TRBJ2-3; D remains unclear. V was shortened by 5 bases and J by 7 bases, with 7 bases between the two germline ends. Germline loops: CDR1 MNHEY, CDR2 SMNVEV (reference sequence). The CDR3 consists of 11 residues. As DNA, the CDR3 is TGTGCCAGCAGTCGTTCTAATACGCAGTATTTT. As protein: CASSRSNTQYF.

This chain uses TRBV4-3 with TRBJ2-1; 11 bases line up with TRBD2. The length of the CDR3 is 18 residues. Germline CDR1 is LGHNA and CDR2 is YSLEER. V was pared by 0 bases and J by 7 bases, with 11 bases of the junction left unmatched. The CDR3 reads CASSQDLSGRALRNEQFF. CDR3 DNA sequence: TGCGCCAGCAGCCAAGATCTTAGCGGGAGGGCCCTCCGGAATGAGCAGTTCTTC.

This clonotype was detected ten times or more. V and J are TRBV4-1 and TRBJ2-7; D not resolved. Trimming stripped 0 bases from V and 4 bases from J, with 7 bases between. Germline-derived CDR1 and CDR2 are MGHRA and YSYEKL. The CDR3 contains 13 residues. The CDR3 DNA reads TGCGCCAGCAGCCAAGATCATAGTTACGAGCAGTACTTC. It translates to CASSQDHSYEQYF.